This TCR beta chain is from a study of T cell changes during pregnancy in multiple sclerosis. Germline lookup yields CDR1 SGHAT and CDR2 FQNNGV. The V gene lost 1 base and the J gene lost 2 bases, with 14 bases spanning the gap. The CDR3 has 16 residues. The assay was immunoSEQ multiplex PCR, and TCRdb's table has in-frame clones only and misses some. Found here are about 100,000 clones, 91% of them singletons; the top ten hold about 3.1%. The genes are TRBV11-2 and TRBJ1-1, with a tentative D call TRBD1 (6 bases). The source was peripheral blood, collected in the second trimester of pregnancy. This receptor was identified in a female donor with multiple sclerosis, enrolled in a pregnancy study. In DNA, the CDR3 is TGTGCCAGCAGCTTAGGCCAGGGGACCTTTAACACTGAAGCTTTCTTT. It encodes CASSLGQGTFNTEAFF.